This TCR beta chain was recorded in a study of STAT5B mutations in CD4+ large granular lymphocyte leukemia. This CDR3 contains 13 residues. Germline-derived CDR1 and CDR2 are SGHRS and YFSETQ. The V end was cut by 1 base, the J end by 2 bases, with 6 bases between. Findings of the study overall: Compared with healthy controls (2/35), patient top clones favored TRBV06 (8/27).

This was a survey-level run. Some clones are missing from TCRdb's copy, which holds only in-frame ones; the method was immunoSEQ multiplex PCR. The repertoire holds 30,000 to 40,000 clones, with 70% to 90% as singletons. Note on this clone: Its antigen remains unidentified.

The sequenced sample consisted of CD4+ T cells from blood buffy coats. The genes are TRBV5-1 and TRBJ1-2; the D is unclear. The sequence was collected from a human donor in good health. The CDR3, as DNA: TGCGCCAGCAGCTTGTCTGTCAACTATGGCTACACCTTC. Translating gives CASSLSVNYGYTF.